This T cell receptor (beta chain) was sequenced in a study of T cells in Graves' hyperthyroidism and ophthalmopathy. Ophthalmopathy patients showed a Clinical Activity Score of at least 3, NOSPECS grade of at least 4 and duration under 3 months. V was cut by 5 bases and J by 4 bases, with 15 bases left in between. Germline V gene sequence: CDR1 SGHTA, CDR2 FQGNSA. The CDR3 consists of 15 residues. Amplification of TCR beta CDR3 regions used RNA as the template. First-round RT-PCR with HTBI primers amplified the TCR CDR3 region. One entry per CDR3 protein, called by TCRdb with MiXCR from the multiplex PCR reads. Of a few hundred thousand distinct CDR3 sequences detected, about a sixth appear once; the ten largest clones hold about 51%. This clonotype appeared many times.

The TCR was taken from a woman aged 55 to 70 with Graves' ophthalmopathy. What was sequenced was blood. This chain uses TRBV7-2 with TRBJ1-3; D perhaps matches TRBD1 (6 bases). The CDR3 DNA sequence: TGTGCCAGCAGCCCAAACCAGAGGGGGGGAAACACCATATATTTT. Protein sequence: CASSPNQRGGNTIYF.